This T cell receptor (beta chain) was recovered during a study of OX40 agonist ivuxolimab in advanced cancers. Germline V lookup: CDR1 LGHNA, CDR2 YSLEER. The CDR3 consists of 16 residues. V was trimmed by 0 bases and J by 6 bases, leaving 14 bases between them. Assay: immunoSEQ multiplex PCR; the TCRdb copy retains only in-frame clones and omits some. The table has about 25,000 clones, about 81% seen once. Here the sequenced sample was CD4+ or CD8+ T cells sorted from blood, taken in a trial of the OX40 agonist ivuxolimab. The V gene is TRBV4-3, the J gene TRBJ2-2; D may be TRBD1 (5 bases). The clonotype comes from an adult with an advanced solid tumor such as melanoma, head and neck, liver or kidney cancer. CDR3 coding DNA: TGCGCCAGCAGCCAAGAGGGAAGCAGGGCCTCCGGGGAGCTGTTTTTT. As protein: CASSQEGSRASGELFF.